Listed below are T cell receptor beta chains from one sample, sequenced in a study of Ad26.COV2.S vaccination and SARS-CoV-2 variants. Only in-frame clones appear in the TCRdb table, and some are missing; sequencing was by immunoSEQ multiplex PCR. The sample lists hundreds of thousands of clones, 90% occurring once. The source material was peripheral blood, sampled in a trial of Ad26.COV2.S vaccine versus placebo. These receptor sequences come from a person between 18 and 60 years old who received the Ad26.COV2.S COVID-19 vaccine or a placebo. Both conserved end residues are part of each CDR3.

j_gene,v_gene,len,CDR3aa
TRBJ2-2,TRBV7-9,14,CASSSFTNTGELFF
TRBJ2-2,TRBV10-1,14,CASSFSRANGELFF
TRBJ2-6,TRBV2,17,CARSPGRFQAGANVLTF
TRBJ1-1,TRBV3-1/TRBV3-2,15,CASSQGGRVGTEAFF
TRBJ2-6,TRBV30,17,CAWSLGTVSSGANVLTF
TRBJ1-2,TRBV6-5,13,CASTQRGFYGYTF
TRBJ2-1,TRBV9,16,CASSPSSGRADNEQFF
TRBJ2-7,TRBV19,13,CASSSVSSYEQYF
TRBJ2-2,TRBV24-1,18,CATSNTGWGRTRAGELFF
TRBJ1-1,TRBV11-2,15,CASSLQPGQNTEAFF
TRBJ1-1,TRBV5-7,14,CASSLARGGTEAFF
TRBJ1-5,TRBV5-8,14,CASSRGSGNQPQHF
TRBJ1-2,TRBV5-6,13,CASSPGRPNGYTF
TRBJ2-3,TRBV6-5,15,CASSLLAGHTDTQYF
TRBJ1-1,TRBV10-3,11,CAISMNTEAFF
TRBJ2-7,TRBV6-6,13,CASSYRGLREQYF
TRBJ2-7,TRBV10-3,14,CAISTTDRSLEQYF
TRBJ2-2,TRBV5-1,15,CASSLRQENTGELFF
TRBJ2-4,TRBV7-9,17,CASSYHGEGLAKNIQYF
TRBJ2-6,TRBV3-1/TRBV3-2,14,CASSQEMCSGAPAF
TRBJ2-5,TRBV30,14,CAWRLGLRGGTQYF
TRBJ2-6,TRBV7-9,13,CAISGSGANVLTF
TRBJ1-1,TRBV5-8,15,CASSLRRTGGTEAFF
TRBJ1-1,TRBV5-1,11,CASSLNRLAFF
TRBJ2-2,TRBV2,15,CASSEHQVNTGELFF
TRBJ1-1,TRBV29-1,13,CSGGQGQFTEAFF
TRBJ1-1,TRBV28,15,CASSLGGQGGTEAFF
TRBJ1-2,TRBV20-1,11,CSASAENGYTF
TRBJ2-2,TRBV5-5,14,CASSSLTLTGELFF
TRBJ2-5,TRBV9,15,CASSEPGLVGETQYF
TRBJ1-1,TRBV5-1,14,CASSWGYGETEAFF
TRBJ1-1,TRBV7-2,13,CASSLVGFTEAFF
TRBJ1-2,TRBV9,14,CASSERDRSDGYTF
TRBJ2-4,TRBV4-2,17,CASSQVGGGPTKNIQYF
TRBJ1-2,TRBV12-3/TRBV12-4,13,CASSLGRDYGYTF
TRBJ2-7,TRBV11-2,17,CASSLAWDSVAGYEQYF
TRBJ2-7,TRBV30,13,CAWSVLGSLEQYF
TRBJ1-4,TRBV29-1,12,CSGTGPNEKLFF
TRBJ2-2,TRBV6-5,14,CATQGQGRTGELFF
TRBJ1-2,TRBV7-2,14,CASSPANLNYGYTF
TRBJ2-4,TRBV6-2/TRBV6-3,16,CASSYVRGIPKNIQYF
TRBJ2-3,TRBV19,12,CASTQGAGTQYF
TRBJ2-6,TRBV6-2/TRBV6-3,15,CASSHDYSGANVLTF
TRBJ2-1,TRBV7-2,16,CASSSRGAGTSGEQFF
TRBJ1-5,TRBV5-1,16,CASSLGGAGQGDPQHF